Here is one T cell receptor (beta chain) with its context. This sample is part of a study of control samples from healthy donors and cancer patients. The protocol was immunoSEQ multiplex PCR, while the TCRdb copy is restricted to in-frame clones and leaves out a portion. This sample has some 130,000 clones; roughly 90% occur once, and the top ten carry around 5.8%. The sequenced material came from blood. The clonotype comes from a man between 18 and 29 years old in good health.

This CDR3 reads CASSTRTGQETQYF. The CDR3 coding sequence is TGTGCCAGCAGTACACGGACAGGCCAAGAGACCCAGTACTTC. The J gene is TRBJ2-5, the V gene TRBV28, with 7 bases identical to TRBD1. This CDR3 has 14 amino acids. Germline V CDR1 and CDR2: MDHEN, SYDVKM. V trimming: 5 bases; J trimming: 1 base; junction bases outside the gene matches: 4.